These 26 T cell receptor beta chains came from one sample sequenced in a study of breast tumors, draining lymph nodes, adjacent tissues. TCRdb independently ran MiXCR on the multiplex PCR reads; one entry per CDR3 protein. This repertoire shows around 12,000 distinct CDR3 sequences, roughly three quarters found once; its top ten account for around 44%. The sample consisted of tumor-adjacent breast tissue. Every receptor here comes from a female donor with breast cancer. Some clones in this sample may be carry-over from other donors' samples.

The chain is built from TRBV10-2 and TRBJ1-2; 7 nucleotides line up with TRBD1. Germline V gives CDR1 WSHSY, CDR2 SAAADI. Trimming cost V 6 bases and J 4 bases; bases outside gene matches: 11. The CDR3 has 15 amino acids. The CDR3 loop reads CASSNHPTGTYGYTF. For the CDR3, the DNA is TGCGCCAGCAGCAATCATCCGACAGGGACCTATGGCTACACCTTC.

This clonotype was counted ten times or more. The chain recombines TRBV5-4 with TRBJ2-3; 9 bases agree with TRBD2. Germline values: CDR1 SGHNT, CDR2 YYREEE (reference sequence). Trimming at V came to 5 bases and at J to 6 bases, leaving 7 bases not matched to a gene. The CDR3 sequence is 14 residues long. The CDR3 DNA reads as TGTGCCAGCAGGCGGGAGGGAATGAGGGATACGCAGTATTTT. It yields the protein CASRREGMRDTQYF.

This clonotype was counted between two and nine times. The chain employs TRBV20-1 and TRBJ1-2; D gene ambiguous. Per the germline V gene, CDR1 is DFQATT and CDR2 is SNEGSKA (reference sequence). This CDR3 has 14 amino acids. V was trimmed by 1 base and J by 2 bases, leaving 11 bases between them. DNA for the CDR3: TGCAGTGCTAGAGGTCTGGTGGCAAACTATGGCTACACCTTC. Amino acids: CSARGLVANYGYTF.

This clonotype occurred a few times. This sequence joins TRBV6-2 or TRBV6-3 and TRBJ1-2; 7 positions match TRBD1. Trimming removed 1 base from V and 4 bases from J; junction bases left unmatched: 3. Germline lookup yields CDR1 MNHEY and CDR2 SVGEGT. The CDR3 runs 14 residues. Here the CDR3 DNA reads TGTGCCAGCAGTTACTACAGGGGAGGCTATGGCTACACCTTC. Protein: CASSYYRGGYGYTF.

The sample holds many counts of this clonotype. The genes are TRBV4-1 and TRBJ2-3; a weak D match, TRBD2 (5 bases). The CDR3 consists of 15 residues. Germline-derived CDR1 and CDR2 are MGHRA and YSYEKL. V was clipped by 1 base and J by 3 bases, with 11 bases between them. The CDR3 DNA sequence: TGCGCCAGCAGCCAAGGCTCTAGCCGGACAGATACGCAGTATTTT. Its protein is CASSQGSSRTDTQYF.

CDR3 DNA: TGCAGTGCTAGCTGGCTAGCGGGAGGGCCCTACAATGAGCAGTTCTTC. Its translation: CSASWLAGGPYNEQFF. The chain is built from TRBV20-1 and TRBJ2-1; 12 bases agree with TRBD2. The V and J ends lost 3 bases and 2 bases, in that order; junction bases with no gene match: 5. This CDR3 is built from 16 residues. In germline, CDR1 is DFQATT, CDR2 SNEGSKA (reference sequence).

CDR3 DNA sequence: TGCAGTGCTAGAGGACAGGTCTCCTACGAGCAGTACTTC. Translation gives CSARGQVSYEQYF. The chain links TRBV20-1 to TRBJ2-7, with a possible D match to TRBD1 (6 bases). The CDR3 extends over 13 amino acids. Germline-derived CDR1 and CDR2 are DFQATT and SNEGSKA (reference sequence). Trimming took off 1 base at V and 0 bases at J, with 7 bases between the two ends.

This rearrangement joins TRBV7-2 to TRBJ2-7; D possibly corresponds to TRBD1 (6 bases). V lost 0 bases and J 7 bases, leaving 10 bases between the germline ends. This CDR3 contains 13 residues. Looked up from germline, CDR1 is SGHTA and CDR2 is FQGNSA. This chain's CDR3 is CASSLAPGVEQYF. Here the CDR3 DNA reads TGTGCCAGCAGCTTAGCCCCAGGGGTTGAGCAGTACTTC.

This clonotype was counted many times. This may arise from a read error, as a much more abundant clone is one base away. The chain employs TRBV27 and TRBJ2-7; TRBD2 matches 7 bases. Germline CDR1 and CDR2: MNHEY and SMNVEV (reference sequence). The CDR3 runs 15 residues. The CDR3 protein is CASSLGASGSYEQHF. The CDR3 DNA reads as TGTGCCAGCAGTTTGGGAGCTAGCGGCTCCTACGAGCAGCACTTC.

The chain recombines TRBV5-1 with TRBJ2-7; D not certain. Germline CDR1 SGHRS, CDR2 YFSETQ. CDR3 length: 15 residues. V was cut by 4 bases and J by 0 bases, with 14 bases left in between. CDR3 DNA: TGCGCCAGCAGCCCCGAAGGACCGACCTCCTACGAGCAGTACTTC. Amino acids: CASSPEGPTSYEQYF.

The chain joins TRBV5-1 to TRBJ1-2, with no clear D. Germline V gives CDR1 SGHRS, CDR2 YFSETQ. This CDR3 is built from 14 residues. V lost 1 base and J 4 bases, leaving 11 bases between the germline ends. The CDR3 is CASSLYGSTYGYTF. The CDR3 DNA reads TGCGCCAGCAGCTTGTATGGGTCGACCTATGGCTACACCTTC.

This clonotype was recorded at least ten times. This chain uses TRBV12-3 or TRBV12-4 with TRBJ2-3, with 8 bases identical to TRBD2. The CDR3 is made up of 17 amino acids. The trim removed 7 bases at V and 1 base at J, leaving 13 bases unmatched. The CDR3 nucleotides are TGTGCCAGCAAGGTAGCGGGAAAAAAGGGGGGCACAGATACGCAGTATTTT. Translation gives CASKVAGKKGGTDTQYF.

In DNA form, the CDR3 reads TGCAGTGCTAGGTCTGGGGGGGCAGACTACAATGAGCAGTTCTTC. The encoded protein is CSARSGGADYNEQFF. The V and J genes are TRBV20-1 and TRBJ2-1, with a possible D match to TRBD2 (7 bases). Germline assignment: CDR1 DFQATT and CDR2 SNEGSKA (reference sequence). CDR3 length: 15 amino acids. Between the trimmed V and J ends, which lost 3 bases and 3 bases, there was a span of 15 bases.

This clonotype was seen a few times. CDR3 residues: CASSLEDMGGETQYF. CDR3 nucleotides: TGTGCCAGCAGTTTAGAGGACATGGGTGGAGAGACCCAGTACTTC. This rearrangement joins TRBV28 to TRBJ2-5; D may be TRBD1 (5 bases). Trimming took 2 bases from V and 4 from J, leaving 14 bases between them. The CDR3 is 15 amino acids. Germline V gene lookup returns CDR1 MDHEN and CDR2 SYDVKM.

To note about this clonotype: Germline and junction disagree at one end, which may indicate a read error. This chain connects TRBV6-1 to TRBJ2-7, with D possibly being TRBD1 or TRBD2 (7 bases each). Germline V gene data show CDR1 as MNHNS and CDR2 as SASEGT. The CDR3 covers 11 residues. For the CDR3, the DNA is TGTGCCAGCAGCCGACAGGGAGGGTCCGTCTTC. Amino acid sequence: CASSRQGGSVF.

The chain joins TRBV5-6 to TRBJ2-7, with TRBD2 matching over 8 bases. The CDR3 consists of 15 residues. Trimming took 0 bases from V and 1 from J; bases not matched to a gene: 3. CDR1 and CDR2 (germline): SGHDT, YYEEEE. The CDR3 nucleotides read TGTGCCAGCAGCTTGGTTTCGGGAGGGTCCTACGAGCAGTACTTC. It yields the protein CASSLVSGGSYEQYF.

The chain is built from TRBV20-1 and TRBJ2-7; D perhaps matches TRBD1 (6 bases). CDR3 size: 13 residues. Trimming left V 7 bases short and J 1 base short, with 14 bases between. Germline-derived CDR1 and CDR2 are DFQATT and SNEGSKA (reference sequence). Here the CDR3 DNA reads TGCAGTGGTTACCGGGACACATCCTACGAGCAGTACTTC. Protein product: CSGYRDTSYEQYF.

The rearrangement uses TRBV10-3 and TRBJ2-2, with 9 nucleotides matching TRBD1. The CDR3 consists of 14 residues. Looked up from germline, CDR1 is ENHRY and CDR2 is SYGVKD. V gave up 6 bases and J gave up 5 bases; unmatched junction bases: 4. The CDR3 reads CAIRGTGKTGELFF. The CDR3 coding sequence is TGTGCCATCAGGGGGACAGGGAAAACCGGGGAGCTGTTTTTT.

Here the CDR3 DNA reads TGTGCCAGCAGTTATGGGGGGCTGGTGAGGGACAACTATGGCTACACCTTC. This encodes CASSYGGLVRDNYGYTF. V usage is TRBV6-6 and J usage is TRBJ1-2, with a weak D call TRBD1 (6 bases). Trimming took 3 bases from V and 2 from J, leaving 19 bases between them. Per germline, CDR1 MNHNY and CDR2 SVGAGI (reference sequence). CDR3 length: 17 residues.

The CDR3 protein is CASSELSTGVGAGETQYF. Written as DNA, the CDR3 is TGTGCCAGCAGTGAATTGTCGACCGGGGTGGGGGCCGGAGAGACCCAGTACTTC. V usage is TRBV25-1 and J usage is TRBJ2-5; possibly TRBD1 for D (6 bases). The CDR3 is 18 amino acids. The V end was cut by 1 base, the J end by 4 bases, with 22 bases between. Germline CDR1 is MGHDK and CDR2 is SYGVNS.

This chain links TRBV5-1 with TRBJ2-3, with D maybe TRBD1 (5 bases). Germline lookup yields CDR1 SGHRS and CDR2 YFSETQ. The CDR3 spans 15 residues. The V end lost 0 bases, the J end lost 3 bases, and 11 bases lay between the germline ends. CDR3 sequence reads: CASSLAIQATDTQYF. For the CDR3, the DNA is TGCGCCAGCAGCTTGGCCATACAGGCGACAGATACGCAGTATTTT.

The chain recombines TRBV5-6 with TRBJ2-7; D possibly corresponds to TRBD1 (5 bases). The CDR3 has 14 residues. V lost 4 bases and J lost 0, with 11 bases in between. Germline V gene lookup returns CDR1 SGHDT and CDR2 YYEEEE. Here the CDR3 DNA reads TGTGCCAGCAGCGCGGTAACAGGCTCCTACGAGCAGTACTTC. It yields the protein CASSAVTGSYEQYF. Combining the CDR3 with reference TRBV5-6 and TRBJ2-7 gives the whole variable domain DAGVTQSPTHLIKTRGQQVTLRCSPKSGHDTVSWYQQALGQGPQFIFQYYEEEERQRGNFPDRFSGHQFPNYSSELNVNALLLGDSALYLCASSAVTGSYEQYFGPGTRLTVT.

This clonotype has just a few counts. A much larger clone lies one base from this, so it may be a read error. The gene calls are TRBV30 and TRBJ2-7; 16 bases match TRBD2. Germline CDR1 and CDR2: GTSNPN and SVGIG (reference sequence). CDR3 length equals 15 residues. The V and J ends lost 3 bases and 6 bases, in that order; junction bases with no gene match: 5. This chain's CDR3 is CAWSGTSGRVLEQYF. CDR3 in DNA: TGTGCCTGGAGCGGGACTAGCGGGAGGGTGCTCGAGCAGTACTTC.

The gene calls are TRBV12-3 or TRBV12-4 and TRBJ1-5, with a possible D match to TRBD1 (5 bases). The V and J ends lost 6 bases and 2 bases respectively, with 14 bases between them. The CDR3 has 15 amino acids. In DNA form, the CDR3 reads TGTGCCAGCAGGTCCCGGTCGGGGGGCAATCAGCCCCAGCATTTT. Translating it yields CASRSRSGGNQPQHF.

The chain combines TRBV2 with TRBJ2-7, with 9 bases identical to TRBD1. The CDR3 has 15 residues. J gave up 7 bases and V 7 bases, and 14 bases lay outside the gene matches. Germline lookup yields CDR1 SNHLY and CDR2 FYNNEI. CDR3 in amino acids: CASTRGTGKSLEQYF. The CDR3 nucleotides are TGTGCCAGCACCCGAGGGACAGGGAAGTCGTTAGAGCAGTACTTC. The full variable domain, completed using reference TRBV2 and TRBJ2-7, is EPEVTQTPSHQVTQMGQEVILRCVPISNHLYFYWYRQILGQKVEFLVSFYNNEISEKSEIFDDQFSVERPDGSNFTLKIRSTKLEDSAMYFCASTRGTGKSLEQYFGPGTRLTVT.

The chain is built from TRBV4-1 and TRBJ2-1; 15 nucleotides align to TRBD2. Per the germline V gene, CDR1 is MGHRA and CDR2 is YSYEKL. V shed 8 bases and J 8 bases; nucleotides not matched to a gene: 4. The CDR3 is made up of 14 amino acids. The CDR3 sequence: CASSGLAGGDEQFF. CDR3 DNA sequence: TGCGCCAGCTCGGGACTAGCGGGGGGCGATGAGCAGTTCTTC.